The source of this TCR beta chain is a study of blood T cell repertoires in COVID-19. Germline values: CDR1 SGHNT, CDR2 YYREEE (reference sequence). The CDR3 length is 15 residues. Trimming took 1 base from V and 5 from J; bases not matched to a gene: 4. In the source study's methods: How many nucleated cells were present was estimated from reference gene primer amplification. The assay was immunoSEQ multiplex PCR, and TCRdb's table has in-frame clones only and misses some. V, J and clone size are those of that table, while D and trimming were read from the DNA. The data contain roughly 100,000 clones, around 84% of them singletons.

The J gene is TRBJ2-2, the V gene TRBV5-4; 8 nucleotides match TRBD1. The source material was peripheral blood. This receptor was obtained from a human donor in a cohort sampled during active COVID-19. The CDR3 here is CASSLQGAGTGELFF. DNA for the CDR3: TGTGCCAGCAGCTTGCAGGGGGCGGGGACCGGGGAGCTGTTTTTT. Using reference TRBV5-4 and TRBJ2-2 for the parts outside the CDR3, the full variable domain is ETGVTQSPTHLIKTRGQQVTLRCSSQSGHNTVSWYQQALGQGPQFIFQYYREEENGRGNFPPRFSGLQFPNYSSELNVNALELDDSALYLCASSLQGAGTGELFFGEGSRLTVL.